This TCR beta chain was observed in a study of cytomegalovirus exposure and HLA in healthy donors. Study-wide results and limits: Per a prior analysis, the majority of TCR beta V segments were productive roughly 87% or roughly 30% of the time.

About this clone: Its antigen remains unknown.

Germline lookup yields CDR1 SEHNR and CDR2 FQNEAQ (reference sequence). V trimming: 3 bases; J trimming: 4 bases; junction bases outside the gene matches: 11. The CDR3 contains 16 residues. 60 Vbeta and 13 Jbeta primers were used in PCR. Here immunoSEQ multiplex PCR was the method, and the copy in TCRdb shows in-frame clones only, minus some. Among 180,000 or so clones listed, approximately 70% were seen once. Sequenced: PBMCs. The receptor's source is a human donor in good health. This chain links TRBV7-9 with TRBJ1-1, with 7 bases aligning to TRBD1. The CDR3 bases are TGTGCCAGCAGCTTGTTGATGACAGGGCGGGGCACTGAAGCTTTCTTT. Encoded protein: CASSLLMTGRGTEAFF.